This T cell receptor beta chain comes out of a study of vaccination effects on CD4 cells after COVID-19. Looking at the study overall: Each participant was given two doses of one vaccine (BNT162b2 or mRNA-1273). A couple of convalescent patients gave samples 16 days and one week before vaccination.

Antigen-specific CD4+ T cells were expanded (with viral peptide pools) by the ViraFEST assay ahead of sequencing. Culture proceeded for approximately nine days, and CD4+ T cells were then isolated. Infection with SARS-CoV-2 occurred in the person between March and December 2020, and PCR confirmed it. The researchers cultured 1.5 million to 2 million PBMC per well with 8 to 10 IU/ml IL-2 and roughly 9.4 ug/ml peptides. Clones were sequenced by immunoSEQ multiplex PCR, and TCRdb holds only the in-frame ones, with some missing. Here the sample spans more than 20,000 clones, 75% to 85% being singletons. Study-wide results and caveats: Clones arising from infection and from vaccination showed marked clonal contraction late after vaccination.

Germline V lookup: CDR1 SGHDN, CDR2 FVKESK. V lost 4 bases, J lost 7 bases, and 13 bases lay in between. The length of the CDR3 is 13 residues. On this clone itself: Antigen: not known.

Material: CD4+ T cells from PBMCs cultured with a peptide pool, obtained before COVID-19 vaccination. V is TRBV14 and J is TRBJ1-2; tentatively, D is TRBD1 (5 bases). The receptor comes from a human donor who had a prior SARS-CoV-2 infection. The CDR3 sequence is CASSPEEGFGYTF. The DNA for the CDR3 is TGTGCCAGCAGCCCCGAGGAGGGGTTTGGCTACACCTTC.